Included here is one TCR beta chain sequence, with context. The conserved closing phenylalanine or tryptophan is absent in this CDR3, likely reflecting a read error. This sample is part of a study of CD8 T cells in Susac syndrome. There are 13 residues in the CDR3. The germline gives CDR1 DFQATT, CDR2 SNEGSKA (reference sequence). V lost 7 bases and J lost 1; bases outside the gene matches: 4. Reverse transcription of roughly 0.5 to 1 ug RNA was carried out with random hexamers. TCRdb passed the immunoSEQ multiplex PCR reads through MiXCR, listing each CDR3 protein once. The sample has 140,000 to 150,000 distinct CDR3 sequences; under 97% are singletons.

This receptor was identified in a human donor with Susac syndrome. The sequencing sample was made of CD4+ T cells from PBMCs. The rearrangement joins TRBV20-1 to TRBJ1-2; TRBD1 aligns across 9 bases. The CDR3 spells CSGGDRVNYGYTL. The CDR3 region has the DNA TGCAGTGGGGGGGACAGGGTTAACTATGGCTACACCCTC.